This T cell receptor (beta chain) emerged from a study of T cell responses to AZD1222 COVID-19 vaccine. On the study more broadly: Second-dose intervals near 4 or 12 weeks were combined. Study results and caveats: Possibly, clonal diversity was underestimated; donors were largely white British and included more females. In the spike-specific TCR repertoire, nearly half reportedly target unmutated variant regions. Sampling that yielded the repertoires occurred only after the peak T cell response.

With regard to this clone: Its antigen is as yet unknown.

Germline V gene data show CDR1 as SGHTA and CDR2 as FQGNSA. Trimming cost V 1 base and J 8 bases, with 17 bases left between them. CDR3 size: 15 residues. The method was immunoSEQ multiplex PCR; TCRdb's version includes in-frame clones alone and lacks a portion of them. The table has 110,000 to 150,000 clones, 93% seen once; the top ten hold about 9.1%. The source was peripheral blood, collected on day 0 of AZD1222 vaccination. The receptor was isolated from an adult in good health. The V call is TRBV7-2, the J call TRBJ1-2; weak D call: TRBD1 (5 bases). This chain's CDR3 is CASSLVAGGEGGYTF. The CDR3 region has the DNA TGTGCCAGCAGCTTAGTAGCGGGGGGAGAGGGCGGCTACACCTTC.